A selection of T cell receptor beta chains follows, all from one sample in a study of lymphopenia after photon versus proton radiotherapy. Method: immunoSEQ multiplex PCR; TCRdb's copy keeps in-frame clones and lacks some. This sample has some 170,000 clones, with around 85% found just once. The sample in question was peripheral blood, obtained from a patient treated with photon-based radiotherapy. The receptor set was obtained from a man between 45 and 60 years old with gastric cancer. Each CDR3 is given with its conserved first and last residue. The D gene is left open where the match is weak. Clone size appears in some rows only: once, few, many, or a class for an expanded clone.

clone size,D gene,V gene,J gene,CDR3 DNA,CDR3 protein
-,-,TRBV11-2,TRBJ1-1,TGTGCCAGCGGCTGGGGTGACACTGAAGCTTTCTTT,CASGWGDTEAFF
-,TRBD1,TRBV11-2,TRBJ2-1,TGTGCCAGCAGCTTAGATCGTAAGACAGGGAGCCTTAACAATGAGCAGTTCTTC,CASSLDRKTGSLNNEQFF
once,TRBD1,TRBV6-5,TRBJ2-4,TGTGCCAGCAGTTACGGGACAGGGTCAAACATTCAGTACTTC,CASSYGTGSNIQYF
once,-,TRBV14,TRBJ2-1,TGTGCCAGCAGCCCGATCGACAGGAACAATGAGCAGTTCTTC,CASSPIDRNNEQFF
-,TRBD1,TRBV6-5,TRBJ1-5,TGTGCCAGCAGTTATGGGACAGGGGTTCAGCCCCAGCATTTT,CASSYGTGVQPQHF
many,-,TRBV7-9,TRBJ2-1,TGTGCCAGCAGCTTTGAGCGATACGAGCAGTTCTTC,CASSFERYEQFF
-,-,TRBV11-3,TRBJ2-3,TGTGCCAGCAGCCCCGAAGGGGCAGATACGCAGTATTTT,CASSPEGADTQYF
-,TRBD2,TRBV25-1,TRBJ2-7,TGTGCCAGCAGTGACTTTAGCGGGAGAGGAAACGAGCAGTACTTC,CASSDFSGRGNEQYF
-,TRBD1,TRBV27,TRBJ2-1,TGTGCCAGCAGTTTATTCGGCCTGGGACAGGGGATCAATGAGCAGTTCTTC,CASSLFGLGQGINEQFF
-,-,TRBV1,TRBJ2-3,TGCACCAGCAGCCAAGCTAAGCGGGGGAGCACAGATACGCAGTATTTT,CTSSQAKRGSTDTQYF
-,-,TRBV7-2,TRBJ1-1,TGTGCCAGCAGCTTAACGGGGGGCAGGAACACTGAAGCTTTCTTT,CASSLTGGRNTEAFF
-,-,TRBV5-1,TRBJ2-6,TGCGCCAGCAGCTTGCTGCTCTCTGGGGCCAACGTCCTGACTTTC,CASSLLLSGANVLTF
-,TRBD2,TRBV28,TRBJ2-7,TGTGCCAGCAGTCCCCAAGAAGGACTAGCACGCGAGCAGTACTTC,CASSPQEGLAREQYF
-,-,TRBV5-4,TRBJ2-7,TGTGCCAGCAGCCCTTCTCGGGATTACTACGAGCAGTACTTC,CASSPSRDYYEQYF
-,TRBD2,TRBV18,TRBJ2-3,TGTGCCAGCTCACCGTTGGGTAGCGGGAGACCCACAGATACGCAGTATTTT,CASSPLGSGRPTDTQYF
-,-,TRBV14,TRBJ2-3,TGTGCCAGCAGCCAAGTTCGGAACACAGATACGCAGTATTTT,CASSQVRNTDTQYF
-,-,TRBV6-6,TRBJ1-1,TGTGCCAGCAGGGATCGAAATTGGAACACTGAAGCTTTCTTT,CASRDRNWNTEAFF
-,TRBD2,TRBV6-6,TRBJ2-7,TGTGCCAGCAGTGGCCGGACTAGCGGGAGTGGTGAGCAGTACTTC,CASSGRTSGSGEQYF
-,-,TRBV10-3,TRBJ2-3,TGTGCCATCAGTCCGGGACACCCTAGCACAGATACGCAGTATTTT,CAISPGHPSTDTQYF
-,-,TRBV6-5,TRBJ1-2,TGTGCCAGCAGCCAAGGGGGGGGCGGCTACACCTTC,CASSQGGGGYTF
-,TRBD1,TRBV5-1,TRBJ2-3,TGCGCCACCAAAGGACAGGCGAGCACAGATACGCAGTATTTT,CATKGQASTDTQYF
once,-,TRBV25-1,TRBJ2-7,TGTGCCAGCAGTGTGTATATCCGGAACCGCTACGAGCAGTACTTC,CASSVYIRNRYEQYF
few,-,TRBV27,TRBJ1-4,TGTGCCAGCAGTTTAGGTGACAGGACCCATGAAAAACTGTTTTTT,CASSLGDRTHEKLFF
-,-,TRBV21-1,TRBJ2-1,TGTGCCAGCAGCAAAGTTGAGGGGCAGGGCTCCTGCAATGAGCAGTTCTTC,CASSKVEGQGSCNEQFF
-,TRBD1,TRBV27,TRBJ2-7,TGTGCCAGCAGTTACTACGCCGGGACAGGGTTAACACGTGCTTACGAGCAGTACTTC,CASSYYAGTGLTRAYEQYF
once,TRBD2,TRBV13,TRBJ2-7,TGTGCCAGCTCTTTTTACGGGACTAGCGGCTACGAGCAGTACTTC,CASSFYGTSGYEQYF
-,-,TRBV10-3,TRBJ2-5,TGTGCCACCAACGACGGCAAGGGAGAGACCCAGTACTTC,CATNDGKGETQYF
-,-,TRBV5-6,TRBJ2-2,TGTGCCAGCAGCGCCGCCGGGCGCACCGGGGAGCTGTTTTTT,CASSAAGRTGELFF
once,TRBD2,TRBV30,TRBJ2-1,TGTGCCTCTTTCGTCGATCGGCTAGCGGACTCCAATGAGCAGTTCTTC,CASFVDRLADSNEQFF
-,TRBD2,TRBV2,TRBJ2-7,TGTGCCAGCAGTACCGGGACTAGCGGGCCTTACGAGCAGTACTTC,CASSTGTSGPYEQYF
-,-,TRBV27,TRBJ1-4,TGTGCCAGCAGTTTATCTATCAGTAATGAAAAACTGTTTTTT,CASSLSISNEKLFF
once,-,TRBV12-5,TRBJ2-7,TGTGCTAGTGGTTTGGTTGTTCAACGCTCAGGGGTCGAGCAGTACTTC,CASGLVVQRSGVEQYF
-,-,TRBV27,TRBJ1-4,TGTGCCAGCAGTCCCCCCTGGGGGGGTACAACTAATGAAAAACTGTTTTTT,CASSPPWGGTTNEKLFF
-,-,TRBV7-9,TRBJ1-2,TGTGCCAGCAGCTTCGACAGCTATGGCTACACCTTC,CASSFDSYGYTF
-,-,TRBV18,TRBJ2-7,TGTGCCAGCTCACCACAACGGGACGAGCAGTACTTC,CASSPQRDEQYF
-,-,TRBV2,TRBJ2-2,TGTGCCAGCAGTGCTAGGACAGGAGGGACCGGGGAGCTGTTTTTT,CASSARTGGTGELFF
-,-,TRBV6-6,TRBJ2-7,TGTGCCAGCAGGCGGGACTCCTCCTACGAGCAGTACTTC,CASRRDSSYEQYF
few,-,TRBV28,TRBJ1-1,TGTGCCAGCAGTTTTGGTGCCGTGGGAGCTTTCTTT,CASSFGAVGAFF
-,TRBD2,TRBV27,TRBJ2-1,TGTGCCAGCAAATCAAGACTAGCGGGAGTGGATGAGCAGTTCTTC,CASKSRLAGVDEQFF
-,TRBD2,TRBV5-1,TRBJ2-2,TGCGCCAGCAGCTCCTACTCTAGCGGGATAGGGTTCACCGGGGAGCTGTTTTTT,CASSSYSSGIGFTGELFF
few,TRBD1,TRBV5-6,TRBJ1-1,TGTGCCAGCAGCGCACTTGAGGACAGGAGGAACACTGAAGCTTTCTTT,CASSALEDRRNTEAFF
-,TRBD2,TRBV7-2,TRBJ2-7,TGTGCCAGCAGCTTATCCGCCGGGACTAACTACGAGCAGTACTTC,CASSLSAGTNYEQYF
-,TRBD2,TRBV10-1,TRBJ2-1,TGCGCCAGCAGTGAGCCGTGGGGACTACGGGGGAATGAGCAGTTCTTC,CASSEPWGLRGNEQFF
-,-,TRBV29-1,TRBJ2-3,TGCAGCGTTGAATGGGGGCTTGGCACAGATACGCAGTATTTT,CSVEWGLGTDTQYF
-,-,TRBV7-2,TRBJ2-1,TGTGCCAGCAGCTTACCAACCTTACTAGCAAGCCCCACCTACAATGAGCAGTTCTTC,CASSLPTLLASPTYNEQFF
-,-,TRBV11-2,TRBJ2-2,TGTGCCAGCAGCCGCCAAGGAGGAGGTACCGGGGAGCTGTTTTTT,CASSRQGGGTGELFF
once,TRBD2,TRBV30,TRBJ2-1,TGTGCCTGGAGTGTAAATCCTCGGCTTGGGAGGGGAGATGAGCAGTTCTTC,CAWSVNPRLGRGDEQFF